This TCR beta chain was sequenced for a study of early T cells in non-severe SARS-CoV-2 infection. The table lists this clonotype with many counts. TCRdb re-called the 5' RACE reads with MiXCR, one entry per CDR3 protein. The data show 75,000 to 80,000 distinct CDR3 sequences, with less than 20% seen just once and roughly 12% held by the top ten. CDR1 is MNHEY and CDR2 is SVGAGI in the germline V gene. The CDR3 spans 13 residues. Trimming took 5 bases from V and 1 from J, leaving 6 bases between them. The J gene is TRBJ1-5, the V gene TRBV6-5; D is undetermined. Sequencing used whole blood. The receptor was derived from an adult who was a healthcare worker with PCR-confirmed SARS-CoV-2 infection or an uninfected control (not recorded which). This CDR3 is CASSVLSNQPQHF. CDR3 in DNA: TGTGCCAGCAGTGTACTAAGCAATCAGCCCCAGCATTTT.